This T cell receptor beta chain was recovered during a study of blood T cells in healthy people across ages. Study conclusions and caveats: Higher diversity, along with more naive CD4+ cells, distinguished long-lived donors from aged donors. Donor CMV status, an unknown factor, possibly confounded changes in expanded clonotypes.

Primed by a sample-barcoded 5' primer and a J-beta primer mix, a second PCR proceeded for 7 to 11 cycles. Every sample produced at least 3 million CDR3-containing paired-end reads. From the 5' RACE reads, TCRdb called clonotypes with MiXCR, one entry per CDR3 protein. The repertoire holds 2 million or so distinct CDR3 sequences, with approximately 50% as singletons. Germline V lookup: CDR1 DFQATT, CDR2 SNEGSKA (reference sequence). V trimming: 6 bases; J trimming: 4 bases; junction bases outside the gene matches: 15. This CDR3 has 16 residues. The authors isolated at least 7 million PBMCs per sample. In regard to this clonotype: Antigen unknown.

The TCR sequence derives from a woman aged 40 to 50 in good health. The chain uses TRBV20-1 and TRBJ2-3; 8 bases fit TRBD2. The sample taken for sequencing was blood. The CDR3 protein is CSAPSGGGTPPDTQYF. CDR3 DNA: TGCAGTGCCCCTTCAGGCGGGGGGACCCCACCAGATACGCAGTATTTT.